This T cell receptor (beta chain) was sequenced in a study of OX40 agonist ivuxolimab in advanced cancers. The wider study: Antecedent anti-PD-1, anti-PD-L1 or anti-CTLA-4 therapy was permissible, with roughly 36% having received some. One patient with hepatocellular carcinoma and two with cutaneous melanoma, three in all, had partial responses.

TCRdb keeps only in-frame clones here, not all; method: immunoSEQ multiplex PCR. The table lists roughly 89,000 clones, around 84% of them singletons. Systemic immunosuppression or a history of autoimmune disease excluded patients. Trimming left V 8 bases short and J 6 bases short, with 16 bases between. The CDR3 runs to 14 residues. CDR1 is SEHNR, CDR2 FQNEAQ, per germline (reference sequence). Study results and limitations: Normalized expansion of T-cell clones was also low for some nonresponders.

As for this clone: Antigen specificity is unknown.

The V and J genes are TRBV7-9 and TRBJ2-2; possible D gene TRBD1, 6 bases. Sequencing was performed on CD4+ or CD8+ T cells sorted from blood, taken in a trial of the OX40 agonist ivuxolimab. This receptor was taken from an adult with an advanced solid tumor such as melanoma, head and neck, liver or kidney cancer. The DNA of the CDR3 is TGTGCCAGCCCCCTGACAGGCGGGTCCGGGGAGCTGTTTTTT. It yields the protein CASPLTGGSGELFF.